The T cell receptor beta chain described here comes from a study of blood T cell repertoires in COVID-19. About the study: Donors in the United States, Italy and Spain gave samples during acute or convalescent COVID-19.

TCRdb's copy holds only in-frame clones and misses some; the assay was immunoSEQ multiplex PCR. Among 350,000 to 450,000 clones listed, less than 90% were seen once. The germline gives CDR1 LNHDA, CDR2 SQIVND (reference sequence). V was cut by 3 bases and J by 4 bases, with 12 bases left in between. The CDR3 runs to 14 residues. The TCR was taken from a woman aged 50 to 60 who had recovered from COVID-19. The genes are TRBV19 and TRBJ1-1, with D unclear. The sample was PBMCs or T cells enriched from blood (not recorded which). Here the CDR3 reads CASSIVGRSTEAFF. The CDR3 region has the DNA TGTGCCAGTAGTATCGTGGGGAGGAGCACTGAAGCTTTCTTT. Looking up the rest from reference TRBV19 and TRBJ1-1 gives the full variable domain: DGGITQSPKYLFRKEGQNVTLSCEQNLNHDAMYWYRQDPGQGLRLIYYSQIVNDFQKGDIAEGYSVSREKKESFPLTVTSAQKNPTAFYLCASSIVGRSTEAFFGQGTRLTVV.